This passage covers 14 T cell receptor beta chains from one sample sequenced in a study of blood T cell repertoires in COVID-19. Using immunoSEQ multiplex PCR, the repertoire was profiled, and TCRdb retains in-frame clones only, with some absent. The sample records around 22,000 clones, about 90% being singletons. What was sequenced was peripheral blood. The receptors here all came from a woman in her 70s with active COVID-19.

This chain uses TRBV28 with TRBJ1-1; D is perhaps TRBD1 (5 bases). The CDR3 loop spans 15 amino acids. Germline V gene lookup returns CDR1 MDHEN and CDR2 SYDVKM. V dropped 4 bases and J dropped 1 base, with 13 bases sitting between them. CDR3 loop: CASSSPRDWNTEAFF. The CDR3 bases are TGTGCCAGCAGTTCCCCGAGGGACTGGAACACTGAAGCTTTCTTT.

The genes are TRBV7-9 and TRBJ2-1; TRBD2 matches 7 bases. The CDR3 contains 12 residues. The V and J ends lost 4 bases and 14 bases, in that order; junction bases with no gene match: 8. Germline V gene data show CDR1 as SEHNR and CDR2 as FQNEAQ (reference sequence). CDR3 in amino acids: CASSSVGGGEFF. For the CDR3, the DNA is TGTGCCAGCAGCTCTGTGGGCGGGGGTGAGTTCTTC.

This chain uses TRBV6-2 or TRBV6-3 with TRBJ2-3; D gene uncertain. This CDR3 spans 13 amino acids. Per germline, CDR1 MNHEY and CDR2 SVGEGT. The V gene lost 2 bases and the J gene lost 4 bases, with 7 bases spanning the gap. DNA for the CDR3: TGTGCCAGCAGTTACGTACGAGCAGATACGCAGTATTTT. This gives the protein CASSYVRADTQYF.

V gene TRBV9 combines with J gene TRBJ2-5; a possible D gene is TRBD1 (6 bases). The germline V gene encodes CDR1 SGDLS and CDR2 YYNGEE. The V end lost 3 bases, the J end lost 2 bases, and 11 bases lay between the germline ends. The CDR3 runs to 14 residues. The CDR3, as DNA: TGTGCCAGCAGCGGTGGACAGCCTCAAGAGACCCAGTACTTC. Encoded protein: CASSGGQPQETQYF.

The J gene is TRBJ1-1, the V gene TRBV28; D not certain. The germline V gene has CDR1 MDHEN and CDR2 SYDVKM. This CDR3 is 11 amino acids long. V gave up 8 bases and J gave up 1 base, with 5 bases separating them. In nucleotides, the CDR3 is TGTGCCAGCGGCAGGAACACTGAAGCTTTCTTT. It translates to CASGRNTEAFF.

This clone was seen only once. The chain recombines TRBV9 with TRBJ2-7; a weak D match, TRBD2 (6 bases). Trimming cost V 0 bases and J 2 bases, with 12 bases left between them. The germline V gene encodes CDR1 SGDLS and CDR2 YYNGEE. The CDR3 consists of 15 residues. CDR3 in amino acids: CASSVGGGATYEQYF. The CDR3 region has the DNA TGTGCCAGCAGCGTAGGGGGCGGGGCAACCTACGAGCAGTACTTC.

CDR3 loop: CASSLVGGGNQPQHF. Written as DNA, the CDR3 is TGTGCCAGCAGCTTAGTTGGTGGGGGGAATCAGCCCCAGCATTTT. This chain uses TRBV11-2 with TRBJ1-5; weak D call: TRBD1 (5 bases). The V end was cut by 1 base, the J end by 4 bases, with 11 bases between. CDR1 and CDR2 from the germline V gene are SGHAT and FQNNGV. The CDR3 spans 15 residues.

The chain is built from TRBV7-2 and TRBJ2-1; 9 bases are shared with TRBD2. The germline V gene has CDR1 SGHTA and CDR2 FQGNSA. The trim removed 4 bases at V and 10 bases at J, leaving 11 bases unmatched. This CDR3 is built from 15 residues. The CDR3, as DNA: TGTGCCAGCAGCTCAGCCCTAGCGGGAAGGCGGGAGCAGTTCTTC. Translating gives CASSSALAGRREQFF.

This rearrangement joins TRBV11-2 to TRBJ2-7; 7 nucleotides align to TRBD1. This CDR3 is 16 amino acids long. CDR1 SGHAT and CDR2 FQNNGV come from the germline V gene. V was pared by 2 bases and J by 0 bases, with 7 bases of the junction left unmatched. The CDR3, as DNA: TGTGCCAGCAGCTTATTTCAGGGGGAAATCTCCTACGAGCAGTACTTC. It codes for CASSLFQGEISYEQYF.

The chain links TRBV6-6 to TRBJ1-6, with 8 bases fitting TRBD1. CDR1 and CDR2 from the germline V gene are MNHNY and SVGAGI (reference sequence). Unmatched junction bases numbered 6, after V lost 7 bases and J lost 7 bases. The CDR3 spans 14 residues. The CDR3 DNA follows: TGTGCCAGCAACAAGGACAGGGCCAATTCACCCCTCCACTTT. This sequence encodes CASNKDRANSPLHF.

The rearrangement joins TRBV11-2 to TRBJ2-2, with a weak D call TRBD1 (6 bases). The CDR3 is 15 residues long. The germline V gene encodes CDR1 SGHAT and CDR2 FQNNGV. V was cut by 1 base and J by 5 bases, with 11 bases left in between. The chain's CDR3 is CASSLARGNTGELFF. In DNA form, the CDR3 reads TGTGCCAGCAGCTTAGCCAGGGGAAATACCGGGGAGCTGTTTTTT.

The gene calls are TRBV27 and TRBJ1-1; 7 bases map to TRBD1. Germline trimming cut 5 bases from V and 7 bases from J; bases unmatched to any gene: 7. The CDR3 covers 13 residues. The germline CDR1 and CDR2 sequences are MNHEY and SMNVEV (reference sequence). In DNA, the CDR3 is TGTGCCAGCAGTGATGGACAGGACTTTGAAGCTTTCTTT. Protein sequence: CASSDGQDFEAFF.

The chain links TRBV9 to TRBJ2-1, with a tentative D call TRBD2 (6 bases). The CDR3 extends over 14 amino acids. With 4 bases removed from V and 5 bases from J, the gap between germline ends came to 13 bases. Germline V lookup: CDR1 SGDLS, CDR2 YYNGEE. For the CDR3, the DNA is TGTGCCAGCAGCCCGGGGACTGGAAACAATGAGCAGTTCTTC. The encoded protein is CASSPGTGNNEQFF. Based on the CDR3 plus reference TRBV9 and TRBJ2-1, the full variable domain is DSGVTQTPKHLITATGQRVTLRCSPRSGDLSVYWYQQSLDQGLQFLIQYYNGEERAKGNILERFSAQQFPDLHSELNLSSLELGDSALYFCASSPGTGNNEQFFGPGTRLTVL.

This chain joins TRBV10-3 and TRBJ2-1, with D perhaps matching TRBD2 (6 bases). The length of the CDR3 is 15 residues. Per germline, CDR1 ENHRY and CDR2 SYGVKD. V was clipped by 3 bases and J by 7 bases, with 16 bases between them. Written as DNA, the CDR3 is TGTGCCATCAGTGATTATAGCGGAGACCTTAATGAGCAGTTCTTC. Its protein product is CAISDYSGDLNEQFF.